This TCR beta chain was captured by sequencing in a study of T cells after yellow fever vaccination. Study conclusions and caveats: Researchers cautioned that FACS-sorted repertoires could harbor abundant clonotypes contaminating from the bulk population.

This clonotype was detected a few times. No antigen is known for it. The CDR3 extends over 17 amino acids. V lost 5 bases to trimming and J lost 3 bases; unmatched junction nucleotides: 11. CDR1 is SGHDT, CDR2 YYEEEE, per germline. TCRdb used MiXCR to reprocess the 5' RACE reads, holding one entry per CDR3 protein. This sample has about 580,000 distinct CDR3 sequences, with 17% found just once. The sample consisted of PBMCs, taken 5 days after the first yellow fever vaccination. The chain links TRBV5-6 to TRBJ2-2; TRBD1 aligns across 9 bases. The source of this sequence is a man between 18 and 29 years old who received the YFV17D yellow fever vaccine. The CDR3, as DNA: TGTGCCAGCAGGGCAACAGGGGGCGCAGGATACACCGGGGAGCTGTTTTTT. It specifies CASRATGGAGYTGELFF.